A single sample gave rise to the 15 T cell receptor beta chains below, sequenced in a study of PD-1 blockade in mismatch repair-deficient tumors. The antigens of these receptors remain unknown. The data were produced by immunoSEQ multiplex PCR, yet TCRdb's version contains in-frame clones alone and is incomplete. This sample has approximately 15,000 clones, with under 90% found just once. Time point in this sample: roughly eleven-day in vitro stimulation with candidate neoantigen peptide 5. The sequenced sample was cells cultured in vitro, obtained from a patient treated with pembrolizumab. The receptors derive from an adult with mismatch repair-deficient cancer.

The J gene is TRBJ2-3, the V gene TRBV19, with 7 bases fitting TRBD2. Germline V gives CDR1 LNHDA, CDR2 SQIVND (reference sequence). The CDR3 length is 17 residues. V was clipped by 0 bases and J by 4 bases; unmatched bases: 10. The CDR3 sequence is CASSIDRGRAPADTQYF. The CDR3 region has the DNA TGTGCCAGTAGTATAGATCGGGGGAGGGCCCCAGCAGATACGCAGTATTTT.

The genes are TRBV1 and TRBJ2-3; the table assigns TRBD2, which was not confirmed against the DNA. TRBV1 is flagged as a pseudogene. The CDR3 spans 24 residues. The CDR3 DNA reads TGCACCAGCAGCAGCCTCCAAGGGGCTGTAGGAGCGGTACTAGCGGGAGAGAAGGCAGATACGCAGTATTTT. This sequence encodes CTSSSLQGAVGAVLAGEKADTQYF.

In DNA form, the CDR3 reads TGTGCCAGCAGCTTTGGGACAATGAACACTGAAGCTTTCTTT. Translation gives CASSFGTMNTEAFF. The gene calls are TRBV7-9 and TRBJ1-1; tentative D call: TRBD1 (6 bases). Germline V CDR1 and CDR2: SEHNR, FQNEAQ (reference sequence). This CDR3 comprises 14 residues. V shed 3 bases and J shed 0 bases, with 8 bases lying between them.

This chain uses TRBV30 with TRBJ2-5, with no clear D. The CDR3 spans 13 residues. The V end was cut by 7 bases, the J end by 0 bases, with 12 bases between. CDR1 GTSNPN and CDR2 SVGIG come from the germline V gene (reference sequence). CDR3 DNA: TGTGCCTTGCTTATCCTGTACCAAGAGACCCAGTACTTC. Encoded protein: CALLILYQETQYF.

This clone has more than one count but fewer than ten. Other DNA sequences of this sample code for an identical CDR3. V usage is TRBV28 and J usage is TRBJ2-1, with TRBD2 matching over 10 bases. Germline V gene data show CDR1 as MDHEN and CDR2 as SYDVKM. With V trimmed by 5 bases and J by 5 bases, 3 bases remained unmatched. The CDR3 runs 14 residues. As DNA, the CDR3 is TGTGCCAGCAGTCCAGCGGGAGGGAACAATGAGCAGTTCTTC. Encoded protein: CASSPAGGNNEQFF.

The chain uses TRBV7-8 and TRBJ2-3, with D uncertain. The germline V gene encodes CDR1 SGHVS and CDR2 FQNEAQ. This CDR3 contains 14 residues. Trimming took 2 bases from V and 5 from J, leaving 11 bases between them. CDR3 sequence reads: CASSLTTPKDTQYF. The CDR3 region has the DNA TGTGCCAGCAGCTTAACGACGCCGAAAGATACGCAGTATTTT.

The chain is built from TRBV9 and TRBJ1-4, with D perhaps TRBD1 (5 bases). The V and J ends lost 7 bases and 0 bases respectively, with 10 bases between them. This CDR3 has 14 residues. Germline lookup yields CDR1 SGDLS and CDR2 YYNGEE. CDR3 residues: CASERGPTNEKLFF. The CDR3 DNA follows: TGTGCCAGCGAGAGGGGCCCAACTAATGAAAAACTGTTTTTT.

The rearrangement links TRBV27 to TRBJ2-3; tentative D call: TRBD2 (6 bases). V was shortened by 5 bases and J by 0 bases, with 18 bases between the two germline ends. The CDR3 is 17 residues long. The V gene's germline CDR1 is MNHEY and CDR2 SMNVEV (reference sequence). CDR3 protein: CASSGRGRPLSTDTQYF. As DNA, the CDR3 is TGTGCCAGCAGTGGCCGAGGGAGGCCTCTTAGCACAGATACGCAGTATTTT.

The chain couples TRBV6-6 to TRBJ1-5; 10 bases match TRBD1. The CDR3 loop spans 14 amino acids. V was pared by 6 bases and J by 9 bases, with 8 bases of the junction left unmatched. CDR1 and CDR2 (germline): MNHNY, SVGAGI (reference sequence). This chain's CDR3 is CASSARTGGRPQHF. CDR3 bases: TGTGCCAGCAGCGCCAGGACAGGGGGTCGGCCCCAGCATTTT.

CDR3 region: CASSTGGTRTGELFF. CDR3 nucleotide sequence: TGTGCCAGCAGCACAGGGGGCACGAGAACCGGGGAGCTGTTTTTT. The rearrangement joins TRBV9 to TRBJ2-2, with 9 bases aligning to TRBD1. This CDR3 has 15 residues. Germline lookup yields CDR1 SGDLS and CDR2 YYNGEE. V dropped 4 bases and J dropped 5; count of bases not matched to a gene: 6.

Here the CDR3 DNA reads TGTGCCAGCAGTTTGGGGGCCGTCGGAAACACCATATATTTT. It yields the protein CASSLGAVGNTIYF. The gene calls are TRBV28 and TRBJ1-3; tentatively, D is TRBD1 (6 bases). Per the germline V gene, CDR1 is MDHEN and CDR2 is SYDVKM. There are 14 residues in the CDR3. Trimming left V 3 bases short and J 4 bases short, with 10 bases between.

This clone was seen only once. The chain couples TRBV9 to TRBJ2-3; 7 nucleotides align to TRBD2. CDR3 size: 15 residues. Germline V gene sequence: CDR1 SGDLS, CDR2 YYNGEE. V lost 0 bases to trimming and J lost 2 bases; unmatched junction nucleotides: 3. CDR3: CASSVVSGVTDTQYF. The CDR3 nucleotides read TGTGCCAGCAGCGTAGTAAGCGGGGTCACAGATACGCAGTATTTT.

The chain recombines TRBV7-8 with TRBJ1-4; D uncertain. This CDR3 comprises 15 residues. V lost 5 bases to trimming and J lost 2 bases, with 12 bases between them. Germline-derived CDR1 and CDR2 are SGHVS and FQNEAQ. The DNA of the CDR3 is TGTGCCAGCAGCCGTATGGGGTGGACTAATGAAAAACTGTTTTTT. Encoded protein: CASSRMGWTNEKLFF.

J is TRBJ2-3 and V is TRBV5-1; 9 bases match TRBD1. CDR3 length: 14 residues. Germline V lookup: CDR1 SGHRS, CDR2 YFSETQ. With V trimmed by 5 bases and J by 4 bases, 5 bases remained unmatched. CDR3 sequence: CASRYRGQADTQYF. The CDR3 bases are TGCGCCAGCAGATACAGGGGGCAGGCAGATACGCAGTATTTT.

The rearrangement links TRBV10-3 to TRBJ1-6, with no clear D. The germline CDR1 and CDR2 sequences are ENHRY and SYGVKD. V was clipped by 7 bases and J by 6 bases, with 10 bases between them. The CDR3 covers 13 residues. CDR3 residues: CAITSGINSPLHF. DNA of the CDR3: TGTGCCATCACCTCGGGGATTAATTCACCCCTCCACTTT.